This T cell receptor beta chain was recovered during a study of T cell responses to AZD1222 COVID-19 vaccine. Findings of the study overall: A rise in Spike-specific TCR breadth and depth followed two AZD1222 doses. Donor demographics were predominantly white British with a female majority; clonal diversity may be underestimated.

Assay used: immunoSEQ multiplex PCR; TCRdb lists only in-frame clones, some missing. The repertoire holds about 120,000 clones, with about nine tenths as singletons. On this clone: Its antigen is not known.

Germline V lookup: CDR1 MDHEN, CDR2 SYDVKM. J gave up 8 bases and V 1 base, and 7 bases lay outside the gene matches. There are 14 residues in the CDR3. This chain links TRBV28 with TRBJ1-2; 7 bases are shared with TRBD1. The TCR comes from an adult in good health. The sample in question was peripheral blood, obtained on day 0 of AZD1222 vaccination. The CDR3 DNA reads TGTGCCAGCAGTTTATCGGCAGGGGGGCAGGGCTACACCTTC. It specifies CASSLSAGGQGYTF.